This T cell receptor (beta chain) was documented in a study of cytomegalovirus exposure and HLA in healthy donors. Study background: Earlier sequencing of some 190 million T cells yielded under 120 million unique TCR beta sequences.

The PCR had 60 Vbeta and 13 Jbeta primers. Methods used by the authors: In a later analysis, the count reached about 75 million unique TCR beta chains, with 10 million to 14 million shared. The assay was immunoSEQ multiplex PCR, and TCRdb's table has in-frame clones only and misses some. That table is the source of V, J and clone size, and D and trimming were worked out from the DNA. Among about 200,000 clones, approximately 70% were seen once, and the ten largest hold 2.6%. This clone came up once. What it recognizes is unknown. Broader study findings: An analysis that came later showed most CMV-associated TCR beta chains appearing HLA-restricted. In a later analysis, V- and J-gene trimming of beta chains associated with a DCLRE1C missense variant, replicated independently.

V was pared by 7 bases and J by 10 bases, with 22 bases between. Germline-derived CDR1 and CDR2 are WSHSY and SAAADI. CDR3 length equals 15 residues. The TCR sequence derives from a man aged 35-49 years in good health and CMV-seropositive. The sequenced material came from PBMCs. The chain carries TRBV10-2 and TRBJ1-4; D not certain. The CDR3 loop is CASTLEGIGVGKLFF. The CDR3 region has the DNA TGCGCCAGCACCTTAGAGGGTATCGGAGTTGGAAAACTGTTTTTT.